These 12 T cell receptor beta chains originate from one sample sequenced in a study of cytomegalovirus exposure and HLA in healthy donors. With 60 Vbeta and 13 Jbeta primers, the PCR was carried out. TCRdb keeps only in-frame clones here, not all; method: immunoSEQ multiplex PCR. The sample holds under 200,000 clones; approximately 70% are singletons and the top ten take 1.8%. The sequenced material came from PBMCs. These receptors all stem from a woman aged 25 to 39 in good health and CMV-seronegative.

This clone was observed once. The chain carries TRBV18 and TRBJ2-7; 7 bases map to TRBD1. The trim removed 4 bases at V and 0 bases at J, leaving 3 bases unmatched. The V gene's germline CDR1 is KGHSH and CDR2 LQKENI. The CDR3 runs 14 residues. The CDR3 is CASSLGDSSYEQYF. For the CDR3, the DNA is TGTGCCAGCTCACTTGGGGACAGCTCCTACGAGCAGTACTTC. Together with reference TRBV18 and TRBJ2-7, the CDR3 gives the full variable domain: NAGVMQNPRHLVRRRGQEARLRCSPMKGHSHVYWYRQLPEEGLKFMVYLQKENIIDESGMPKERFSAEFPKEGPSILRIQQVVRGDSAAYFCASSLGDSSYEQYFGPGTRLTVT.

DNA of the CDR3: TGTGCCAGCAGCCAAGCGTCAGGCCCCGGTCTTAATGAAAAACTGTTTTTT. It yields the protein CASSQASGPGLNEKLFF. V usage is TRBV4-2 and J usage is TRBJ1-4; no reliable D call. The V end lost 1 base, the J end lost 4 bases, and 16 bases lay between the germline ends. Germline V gives CDR1 LGHNA, CDR2 YNFKEQ. The CDR3 is 17 residues long.

V and J are TRBV19 and TRBJ2-7, with D possibly TRBD1 on 5 matching bases. This CDR3 is built from 14 residues. Trimming removed 3 bases at V and 3 bases at J, with 12 bases between. In germline, CDR1 is LNHDA, CDR2 SQIVND (reference sequence). CDR3 in amino acids: CASSIHGQGYEQYF. CDR3 DNA sequence: TGTGCCAGTAGTATTCATGGCCAGGGCTACGAGCAGTACTTC. Full variable domain (rest looked up from reference TRBV19 and TRBJ2-7): DGGITQSPKYLFRKEGQNVTLSCEQNLNHDAMYWYRQDPGQGLRLIYYSQIVNDFQKGDIAEGYSVSREKKESFPLTVTSAQKNPTAFYLCASSIHGQGYEQYFGPGTRLTVT.

The CDR3 sequence is CASGTGGNGYTF. Written as DNA, the CDR3 is TGTGCTAGTGGGACAGGGGGCAATGGCTACACCTTC. V and J are TRBV12-5 and TRBJ1-2; 10 bases agree with TRBD1. V shed 6 bases and J 6 bases; nucleotides not matched to a gene: 1. The CDR3 consists of 12 residues. In germline, CDR1 is LGHNT, CDR2 FRNRAP.

This clone was detected a few times. The chain combines TRBV7-8 with TRBJ2-7, with TRBD2 identical over 8 bases. After removal of 0 bases from V and 7 bases from J, the junction contained 5 bases not matched to a gene. The CDR3 loop spans 14 amino acids. Per germline, CDR1 SGHVS and CDR2 FQNEAQ. Written as DNA, the CDR3 is TGTGCCAGCAGCTTAGCTAGCGGGGAAGGGGAGCAGTACTTC. Protein: CASSLASGEGEQYF.

The chain recombines TRBV27 with TRBJ2-1, with unresolved D. The CDR3 spans 14 residues. CDR1 MNHEY and CDR2 SMNVEV come from the germline V gene (reference sequence). V dropped 5 bases and J dropped 1 base, with 9 bases sitting between them. CDR3 bases: TGTGCCAGCAGTCCCAGTTGGTCCTACAATGAGCAGTTCTTC. Amino acids: CASSPSWSYNEQFF.

V usage is TRBV9 and J usage is TRBJ2-5; weak D call: TRBD2 (5 bases). The CDR3 runs 14 residues. Germline assignment: CDR1 SGDLS and CDR2 YYNGEE. Trimming cost V 0 bases and J 5 bases, with 11 bases left between them. CDR3: CASSVVPGIETQYF. The CDR3 DNA is TGTGCCAGCAGCGTAGTTCCGGGGATCGAGACCCAGTACTTC.

The gene calls are TRBV2 and TRBJ2-1; 8 nucleotides align to TRBD1. V lost 10 bases to trimming and J lost 4 bases; unmatched junction nucleotides: 9. The CDR3 has 14 amino acids. Germline CDR1 reads SNHLY; CDR2 reads FYNNEI. The CDR3 sequence is CATSRQGNYNEQFF. In DNA form, the CDR3 reads TGTGCCACATCAAGACAGGGGAATTACAATGAGCAGTTCTTC.

The V and J genes are TRBV18 and TRBJ2-7; 7 bases line up with TRBD1. CDR1 and CDR2 (germline): KGHSH, LQKENI. V was clipped by 2 bases and J by 0 bases; unmatched bases: 7. The CDR3 loop spans 16 amino acids. CDR3 region: CASSPRIQGSSYEQYF. The CDR3, as DNA: TGTGCCAGCTCACCAAGGATACAGGGGTCCTCCTACGAGCAGTACTTC.

This chain joins TRBV5-6 and TRBJ2-4; TRBD1 is a possible D gene (5 bases). The ends were cut back, 4 bases at V and 0 bases at J, with 20 bases in the middle. CDR3 length: 18 amino acids. CDR1 and CDR2 (germline): SGHDT, YYEEEE. The CDR3 region has the DNA TGTGCCAGCAGCCAGGTGGGGCGGATGAACCTAGCCAAAAACATTCAGTACTTC. Translated: CASSQVGRMNLAKNIQYF.

This clone was counted only a few times. The genes are TRBV7-6 and TRBJ2-3, with 14 bases matching TRBD2. The CDR3 length is 16 residues. Trimming removed 6 bases from V and 2 bases from J; junction bases left unmatched: 4. In germline, CDR1 is SGHVS, CDR2 FNYEAQ. CDR3 region: CASRRTSGGSTDTQYF. The CDR3 nucleotides read TGTGCCAGCAGACGGACTAGCGGGGGGTCCACAGATACGCAGTATTTT.

The chain's CDR3 is CASRGTGTYEQYF. DNA for the CDR3: TGTGCCAGCAGGGGGACAGGGACCTACGAGCAGTACTTC. This chain joins TRBV6-5 and TRBJ2-7; TRBD1 matches 9 bases. Per germline, CDR1 MNHEY and CDR2 SVGAGI. There are 13 residues in the CDR3. Trimming at V came to 6 bases and at J to 2 bases, leaving 2 bases not matched to a gene.